Below, one TCR beta chain is given with its context. PCR employed 60 Vbeta and 13 Jbeta primers. TCRdb's copy holds only in-frame clones and misses some; the assay was immunoSEQ multiplex PCR. The table has 110,000 or so clones, 60% to 80% seen once. These data belong to a study of cytomegalovirus exposure and HLA in healthy donors. As for the study in general: Earlier, approximately 180 million T cells were analyzed, and 117 million unique TCR beta sequences were found among them.

Between the trimmed V and J ends, which lost 4 bases and 3 bases, there was a span of 10 bases. The CDR3 extends over 13 amino acids. The germline V gene encodes CDR1 WSHSY and CDR2 SAAADI. Specimen: PBMCs. The clonotype was recovered from a man aged 45-65 years in good health and CMV-seropositive. The rearrangement uses TRBV10-2 and TRBJ2-7; D might be TRBD2 (6 bases). CDR3 amino acids: CASSGSGVYEQYF. The CDR3 region has the DNA TGCGCCAGCAGTGGTAGCGGAGTCTACGAGCAGTACTTC.